The 18 T cell receptor beta chains in this list originate from one sample, sequenced in a study of glioma-infiltrating T cells after dendritic cell vaccination. Assay: immunoSEQ multiplex PCR; the TCRdb copy retains only in-frame clones and omits some. Of fewer than 110,000 clones listed, around 81% are singletons. The material was blood, obtained before dendritic cell vaccination. These receptors all come from a human donor with glioblastoma.

This clone was counted a few times. V and J are TRBV19 and TRBJ1-2; 8 nucleotides match TRBD1. Germline V gene data show CDR1 as LNHDA and CDR2 as SQIVND (reference sequence). The CDR3 is 13 amino acids. V dropped 6 bases and J dropped 4; count of bases not matched to a gene: 4. CDR3: CASSNDRGYGYTF. The CDR3 DNA reads as TGTGCCAGTAGCAACGACAGGGGCTATGGCTACACCTTC.

This clone has a single count. This chain links TRBV19 with TRBJ1-6, with D possibly TRBD1 on 5 matching bases. The CDR3 totals 13 residues. Trimming stripped 3 bases from V and 10 bases from J, with 10 bases between. CDR1 is LNHDA, CDR2 SQIVND, per germline (reference sequence). CDR3 sequence: CASSMQGPSPLHF. CDR3 in DNA: TGTGCCAGTAGTATGCAGGGCCCATCACCCCTCCACTTT.

This clone was seen only once. The rearrangement links TRBV18 to TRBJ1-4; D remains ambiguous. Germline CDR1 and CDR2: KGHSH and LQKENI. The CDR3 is made up of 13 amino acids. Trimming took 2 bases from V and 10 from J, leaving 11 bases between them. The DNA of the CDR3 is TGTGCCAGCTCACCATCCCGAGGAACAAAACTGTTTTTT. Translation gives CASSPSRGTKLFF.

For the CDR3, the DNA is TGTGCCAGCAGCTTTGAGGGTAGCGATTCACCCCTCCACTTT. Protein: CASSFEGSDSPLHF. V and J are TRBV5-5 and TRBJ1-6; D is undetermined. CDR1 and CDR2 from the germline V gene are SGHKS and YYEKEE (reference sequence). Trimming stripped 2 bases from V and 8 bases from J, with 11 bases between. The CDR3 runs to 14 residues.

V gene TRBV2 combines with J gene TRBJ1-2; D is undetermined. Per germline, CDR1 SNHLY and CDR2 FYNNEI. The V end was cut by 4 bases, the J end by 8 bases, with 11 bases between. The CDR3 sequence is 12 residues long. The DNA of the CDR3 is TGTGCCAGCAGTGGGAATAGCATGGGCTACACCTTC. Translation: CASSGNSMGYTF.

The chain uses TRBV7-9 and TRBJ2-1; D unclear. Deletions cut 5 bases from V and 4 bases from J, with 15 bases between. The germline CDR1 and CDR2 sequences are SEHNR and FQNEAQ (reference sequence). This CDR3 has 15 residues. Here the CDR3 reads CASSPRIETYNEQFF. In DNA form, the CDR3 reads TGTGCCAGCAGCCCCAGGATCGAGACGTACAATGAGCAGTTCTTC. The full variable domain, completed using reference TRBV7-9 and TRBJ2-1, is DTGVSQNPRHKITKRGQNVTFRCDPISEHNRLYWYRQTLGQGPEFLTYFQNEAQLEKSRLLSDRFSAERPKGSFSTLEIQRTEQGDSAMYLCASSPRIETYNEQFFGPGTRLTVL.

The chain links TRBV11-3 to TRBJ2-5; 8 bases align to TRBD1. The CDR3 extends over 15 amino acids. Trimming took 2 bases from V and 0 from J; bases not matched to a gene: 2. CDR1 and CDR2 (germline): SGHNT, YENEEA. In DNA form, the CDR3 reads TGTGCCAGCAGCTTATGGGACAGGAACCAAGAGACCCAGTACTTC. Translation gives CASSLWDRNQETQYF.

The chain combines TRBV9 with TRBJ2-3; TRBD1 aligns across 9 bases. The ends lost 3 bases at V and 5 bases at J; junction bases unmatched: 10. The CDR3 runs to 16 residues. Germline V lookup: CDR1 SGDLS, CDR2 YYNGEE. The DNA for the CDR3 is TGTGCCAGCAGCGGCGCCGGGACAGGGAGGGAAGATACGCAGTATTTT. This gives the protein CASSGAGTGREDTQYF.

The CDR3: CASSGTGVSTEAFF. CDR3 in DNA: TGCGCCAGCAGCGGCACAGGGGTGAGCACTGAAGCTTTCTTT. The chain couples TRBV5-1 to TRBJ1-1; 7 nucleotides match TRBD1. The CDR3 is 14 amino acids. Per the germline V gene, CDR1 is SGHRS and CDR2 is YFSETQ. V lost 4 bases, J lost 4 bases, and 7 bases stayed unmatched.

This clone came up a few times. This chain connects TRBV4-1 to TRBJ1-5; D is ambiguous. This CDR3 has 15 residues. Germline CDR1 is MGHRA and CDR2 is YSYEKL. Trimming left V 3 bases short and J 4 bases short, with 13 bases between. CDR3 bases: TGCGCCAGCAGCCAGGGCTACAGTACGAATCAGCCCCAGCATTTT. Protein: CASSQGYSTNQPQHF.

This chain uses TRBV19 with TRBJ1-2, with D hard to call. The germline V and J ends were trimmed by 2 bases and 7 bases, with 11 bases remaining between them. The CDR3 covers 13 residues. Germline CDR1 and CDR2: LNHDA and SQIVND (reference sequence). The CDR3, as DNA: TGTGCCAGTAGTATATCGCGGAGTACTGGCTACACCTTC. It encodes CASSISRSTGYTF.

V and J are TRBV27 and TRBJ1-1; perhaps TRBD1 as D (6 bases). CDR1 is MNHEY, CDR2 SMNVEV, per germline (reference sequence). Trimming pared 8 bases from V and 10 bases from J, leaving 11 bases between. The CDR3 loop spans 10 amino acids. CDR3 coding DNA: TGTGCCAGCTTAGGGACAAGAGCTTTCTTT. This translates into CASLGTRAFF.

The J gene is TRBJ2-7, the V gene TRBV2; 8 bases line up with TRBD2. With 3 bases clipped from V and 3 bases from J, the junction kept 7 bases outside the gene matches. Germline CDR1 is SNHLY and CDR2 is FYNNEI. The CDR3 loop spans 15 amino acids. This CDR3 reads CASSDYGGGNYEQYF. The CDR3 nucleotides read TGTGCCAGCAGTGATTATGGCGGGGGGAACTACGAGCAGTACTTC.

V is TRBV7-8 and J is TRBJ1-6, with D perhaps TRBD1 (6 bases). This CDR3 contains 17 residues. V lost 5 bases and J lost 0, with 14 bases in between. Per the germline V gene, CDR1 is SGHVS and CDR2 is FQNEAQ. The CDR3 sequence: CASSALTGSSYNSPLHF. CDR3 coding DNA: TGTGCCAGCAGCGCTCTGACAGGCAGCTCCTATAATTCACCCCTCCACTTT. Supplemented by reference TRBV7-8 and TRBJ1-6, the full variable domain reads GAGVSQSPRYKVAKRGQDVALRCDPISGHVSLFWYQQALGQGPEFLTYFQNEAQLDKSGLPSDRFFAERPEGSVSTLKIQRTQQEDSAVYLCASSALTGSSYNSPLHFGNGTRLTVT.

The chain links TRBV11-2 to TRBJ2-2; possible D gene TRBD2, 5 bases. CDR1 and CDR2 (germline): SGHAT, FQNNGV. Between the trimmed V and J ends, which lost 1 base and 8 bases, there was a span of 8 bases. The CDR3 has 13 amino acids. CDR3: CASSLVRAGELFF. CDR3 nucleotides: TGTGCCAGCAGCTTAGTGAGGGCTGGGGAGCTGTTTTTT.

J is TRBJ2-7 and V is TRBV11-2; D may be TRBD1 (5 bases). The CDR3 sequence is 19 residues long. The V end was cut by 4 bases, the J end by 1 base, with 26 bases between. Germline values: CDR1 SGHAT, CDR2 FQNNGV. CDR3 in amino acids: CASSSLPWTTPGVSYEQYF. In nucleotides, the CDR3 is TGTGCCAGCAGCTCACTCCCTTGGACAACCCCTGGGGTATCCTACGAGCAGTACTTC.

This sequence joins TRBV6-5 and TRBJ2-1; TRBD2 agrees at 8 bases. V shed 4 bases, J shed 7 bases, and the junction held 9 bases outside the gene matches. Germline V gene lookup returns CDR1 MNHEY and CDR2 SVGAGI. This CDR3 is built from 15 residues. CDR3 sequence (DNA): TGTGCCAGCAGTTCCTTGACTAGCGTTAGGAATGAGCAGTTCTTC. This encodes CASSSLTSVRNEQFF.

DNA of the CDR3: TGTGCCAGCAGCCAAGACGTCAGGGGGAATTCACCCCTCCACTTT. Residues: CASSQDVRGNSPLHF. The V and J genes are TRBV14 and TRBJ1-6; TRBD1 matches at 7 bases. Per the germline V gene, CDR1 is SGHDN and CDR2 is FVKESK. The junction had 3 bases not matched to a gene; V was cut back by 0 bases and J by 7 bases. The CDR3 runs 15 residues.